This TCR beta chain was recovered during a study of blood T cell repertoires in COVID-19. Study-wide context: Collection of acute and convalescent COVID-19 samples took place in the United States, Italy and Spain. PBMCs, B-cell-depleted T cells, or T cells were the source of the cDNA or gDNA that made up the material.

Original processing methods: Estimated nucleated cell counts came from reference gene primer amplification. Clones were sequenced by immunoSEQ multiplex PCR, and TCRdb holds only the in-frame ones, with some missing. The V and J calls and the clone size are those of that table, but D and trimming were determined from the DNA. The table lists 90,000 to 150,000 clones, more than 60% of them singletons. This clone was detected only once. This CDR3 has 15 amino acids. Germline trimming cut 6 bases from V and 0 bases from J; bases unmatched to any gene: 8. The germline V gene has CDR1 MDHEN and CDR2 SYDVKM.

The V gene is TRBV28, the J gene TRBJ2-7; 7 bases map to TRBD2. Specimen: peripheral blood. The TCR comes from a man between 70 and 80 years old with acute or convalescent COVID-19. CDR3 in DNA: TGTGCCAGCAGCGGGGAGGGAATAAGCTCCTACGAGCAGTACTTC. Its protein is CASSGEGISSYEQYF.